What follows are 27 T cell receptor beta chains derived from one specimen sequenced in a study of cytomegalovirus exposure and HLA in healthy donors. This PCR relied on a set of 60 Vbeta primers and 13 Jbeta primers. Assay used: immunoSEQ multiplex PCR; TCRdb lists only in-frame clones, some missing. The sample has under 150,000 clones; 82% are singletons. The source material was PBMCs. All receptors come from a male donor in good health and CMV-seronegative.

The CDR3 coding sequence is TGTGCCAGCAGCTTACCAGCGGTACGTCAAGAGACCCAGTACTTC. It yields the protein CASSLPAVRQETQYF. The V call is TRBV7-9, the J call TRBJ2-5; the D gene is possibly TRBD2 (5 bases). V was shortened by 2 bases and J by 2 bases, with 12 bases between the two germline ends. The length of the CDR3 is 15 residues. Germline CDR1 and CDR2: SEHNR and FQNEAQ (reference sequence).

This chain connects TRBV13 to TRBJ2-2; the D gene is possibly TRBD2 (5 bases). The length of the CDR3 is 17 residues. Trimming removed 2 bases at V and 7 bases at J, with 20 bases between. Germline loops: CDR1 PRHDT, CDR2 FYEKMQ (reference sequence). CDR3 loop: CASSLFYRAEGNGELFF. The CDR3 DNA follows: TGTGCCAGCAGCTTATTCTACCGGGCCGAGGGAAACGGGGAGCTGTTTTTT.

The chain has TRBV18 and TRBJ2-7; 7 nucleotides line up with TRBD1. V was clipped by 3 bases and J by 3 bases; unmatched bases: 11. The CDR3 covers 16 residues. The germline V gene encodes CDR1 KGHSH and CDR2 LQKENI. As DNA, the CDR3 is TGTGCCAGCTCACCGGCTTACAGGGGAGCTCACTACGAGCAGTACTTC. This codes for CASSPAYRGAHYEQYF.

This clone came up once. This chain links TRBV7-6 with TRBJ1-5; TRBD1 matches at 8 bases. The length of the CDR3 is 14 residues. Trimming at V came to 5 bases and at J to 9 bases, leaving 9 bases not matched to a gene. Germline CDR1 reads SGHVS; CDR2 reads FNYEAQ. The CDR3 DNA reads TGTGCCAGCAGCCTGGGGACAGGTGGTACGCCCCAGCATTTT. Protein product: CASSLGTGGTPQHF.

This clone came up once. V usage is TRBV27 and J usage is TRBJ1-4; 8 positions agree with TRBD1. Losses at the gene ends were 1 base for V and 4 bases for J; bases not matched to a gene: 2. The germline gives CDR1 MNHEY, CDR2 SMNVEV (reference sequence). There are 15 residues in the CDR3. The CDR3 protein is CASSLWGTGNEKLFF. The CDR3 DNA reads TGTGCCAGCAGTTTATGGGGGACAGGTAATGAAAAACTGTTTTTT.

This clone came up a few times. This sequence joins TRBV27 and TRBJ1-2; perhaps TRBD1 as D (5 bases). Trimming stripped 5 bases from V and 2 bases from J, with 12 bases between. The CDR3 runs to 14 residues. Germline V CDR1 and CDR2: MNHEY, SMNVEV (reference sequence). CDR3 amino acids: CASSQTALNYGYTF. DNA for the CDR3: TGTGCCAGCAGTCAGACAGCGTTAAACTATGGCTACACCTTC.

This rearrangement joins TRBV19 to TRBJ2-4, with 7 positions matching TRBD1. CDR3 length: 14 amino acids. V gave up 4 bases and J gave up 4 bases; unmatched junction bases: 4. Germline V CDR1 and CDR2: LNHDA, SQIVND (reference sequence). In nucleotides, the CDR3 is TGTGCCAGTAGTAGGGGACAGCGAAAAAACATTCAGTACTTC. Residues: CASSRGQRKNIQYF.

This chain joins TRBV5-1 and TRBJ2-7; 8 bases match TRBD2. From germline, CDR1 is SGHRS and CDR2 YFSETQ. The CDR3 runs 15 residues. Trimming removed 4 bases from V and 0 bases from J; junction bases left unmatched: 6. CDR3 loop: CASSASSGPSYEQYF. DNA for the CDR3: TGCGCCAGCAGCGCCTCTAGCGGGCCCTCCTACGAGCAGTACTTC. The entire variable domain, with the rest obtained from reference TRBV5-1 and TRBJ2-7, is as follows: KAGVTQTPRYLIKTRGQQVTLSCSPISGHRSVSWYQQTPGQGLQFLFEYFSETQRNKGNFPGRFSGRQFSNSRSEMNVSTLELGDSALYLCASSASSGPSYEQYFGPGTRLTVT.

The V gene is TRBV9, the J gene TRBJ2-7, with a possible D match to TRBD2 (6 bases). V lost 0 bases, J lost 4 bases, and 14 bases lay in between. Germline assignment: CDR1 SGDLS and CDR2 YYNGEE. The CDR3 covers 15 residues. DNA for the CDR3: TGTGCCAGCAGCGTAGGGGCGGGGATAATGTACGAGCAGTACTTC. Its translation is CASSVGAGIMYEQYF.

The rearrangement links TRBV12-5 to TRBJ1-4; D remains ambiguous. The CDR3 is 16 residues long. The V end was cut by 2 bases, the J end by 4 bases, with 14 bases between. Per the germline V gene, CDR1 is LGHNT and CDR2 is FRNRAP. The CDR3 protein is CASGLFAGNSNEKLFF. CDR3 nucleotides: TGTGCTAGTGGTTTGTTCGCCGGGAACAGTAATGAAAAACTGTTTTTT.

This clone was observed a few times. The V call is TRBV7-2, the J call TRBJ2-7, with D hard to call. Trimming removed 5 bases at V and 2 bases at J, with 13 bases between. There are 14 residues in the CDR3. The V gene's germline CDR1 is SGHTA and CDR2 FQGNSA. The CDR3 DNA sequence: TGTGCCAGCAGCCCCCCCCTCGCGGCCTACGAGCAGTACTTC. Encoded protein: CASSPPLAAYEQYF.

This rearrangement joins TRBV28 to TRBJ2-3, with 14 positions matching TRBD2. The CDR3 covers 16 residues. With V trimmed by 4 bases and J by 11 bases, 11 bases remained unmatched. Germline V lookup: CDR1 MDHEN, CDR2 SYDVKM. This CDR3 is CASSSPGLAGGGKQYF. Here the CDR3 DNA reads TGTGCCAGCAGTTCCCCCGGACTAGCGGGGGGAGGAAAGCAGTATTTT. Full variable domain (outside the CDR3, taken from reference TRBV28 and TRBJ2-3): DVKVTQSSRYLVKRTGEKVFLECVQDMDHENMFWYRQDPGLGLRLIYFSYDVKMKEKGDIPEGYSVSREKKERFSLILESASTNQTSMYLCASSSPGLAGGGKQYFGPGTRLTVL.

The chain recombines TRBV5-8 with TRBJ1-2; D is possibly TRBD1 (5 bases). Trimming removed 0 bases at V and 2 bases at J, with 8 bases between. CDR1 and CDR2 (germline): SGHTS, YDEGEE. The CDR3 has 14 residues. The DNA for the CDR3 is TGTGCCAGCAGCTTGGCCGGGGGGAACTATGGCTACACCTTC. This sequence encodes CASSLAGGNYGYTF.

V and J are TRBV14 and TRBJ2-7, with D perhaps TRBD1 (5 bases). Germline CDR1 reads SGHDN; CDR2 reads FVKESK. This CDR3 comprises 13 residues. Trimming took off 0 bases at V and 6 bases at J, with 9 bases between the two ends. This chain's CDR3 is CASSQDGAPEQYF. CDR3 nucleotide sequence: TGTGCCAGCAGCCAAGATGGGGCTCCCGAGCAGTACTTC.

V gene TRBV7-9 combines with J gene TRBJ2-3, with D possibly being TRBD2 (6 bases). This CDR3 comprises 12 residues. Germline V gene sequence: CDR1 SEHNR, CDR2 FQNEAQ (reference sequence). Between the trimmed V and J ends, which lost 5 bases and 5 bases, there was a span of 8 bases. The CDR3, as DNA: TGTGCCAGCAGCCCGGAGGGAGATACGCAGTATTTT. Its protein product is CASSPEGDTQYF.

This clone was seen a few times. The rearrangement links TRBV9 to TRBJ2-1, with D perhaps TRBD2 (5 bases). CDR3 length: 17 amino acids. V lost 1 base and J 0 bases, leaving 14 bases between the germline ends. Germline CDR1 is SGDLS and CDR2 is YYNGEE. CDR3 amino acids: CASSVRRAASSYNEQFF. DNA of the CDR3: TGTGCCAGCAGCGTACGGCGGGCGGCGAGCTCCTACAATGAGCAGTTCTTC.

This chain joins TRBV4-3 and TRBJ1-4, with D perhaps TRBD1 (5 bases). V shed 2 bases and J shed 1 base, with 17 bases lying between them. CDR3 length equals 18 residues. Germline CDR1 is LGHNA and CDR2 is YSLEER. CDR3 nucleotide sequence: TGCGCCAGCAGCCAACGCCTGCCGGGGGTCATAACTAATGAAAAACTGTTTTTT. This translates into CASSQRLPGVITNEKLFF.

This sequence joins TRBV29-1 and TRBJ2-5; tentative D call: TRBD2 (6 bases). V was pared by 7 bases and J by 5 bases, with 17 bases between. Germline CDR1 and CDR2: SQVTM and ANQGSEA. The length of the CDR3 is 13 residues. The CDR3: CSARDSLQETQYF. CDR3 bases: TGCAGCGCCCGGGACTCCCTTCAGGAGACCCAGTACTTC. Full variable domain (missing parts from reference TRBV29-1 and TRBJ2-5): SAVISQKPSRDICQRGTSLTIQCQVDSQVTMMFWYRQQPGQSLTLIATANQGSEATYESGFVIDKFPISRPNLTFSTLTVSNMSPEDSSIYLCSARDSLQETQYFGPGTRLLVL.

The V call is TRBV25-1, the J call TRBJ2-1; 12 bases match TRBD2. V shed 2 bases and J 9 bases; nucleotides not matched to a gene: 8. Germline values: CDR1 MGHDK, CDR2 SYGVNS. This CDR3 comprises 16 residues. CDR3 amino acids: CASSEPGLAGRGEQFF. In DNA form, the CDR3 reads TGTGCCAGCAGTGAACCCGGACTAGCGGGACGGGGTGAGCAGTTCTTC.

The chain is built from TRBV5-6 and TRBJ1-3; TRBD1 aligns across 8 bases. The CDR3 loop spans 16 amino acids. The V gene end was trimmed by 4 bases and the J gene end by 0 bases; junction bases not matched to a gene: 6. Germline CDR1 SGHDT, CDR2 YYEEEE. CDR3 DNA sequence: TGTGCCAGCAGCACCGGGACAGGATTCTCTGGAAACACCATATATTTT. Encoded protein: CASSTGTGFSGNTIYF.

This clone appeared once. The V call is TRBV4-3, the J call TRBJ2-4; TRBD1 matches at 7 bases. Unmatched junction bases numbered 15, after V lost 3 bases and J lost 1 base. CDR3 size: 19 residues. Germline CDR1 reads LGHNA; CDR2 reads YSLEER. The CDR3 DNA follows: TGCGCCAGCAGCCACTTACCGGGACAGACAGTGTTGGCCAAAAACATTCAGTACTTC. Translating it yields CASSHLPGQTVLAKNIQYF.

This sequence joins TRBV5-6 and TRBJ2-1; D may be TRBD2 (6 bases). CDR1 SGHDT and CDR2 YYEEEE come from the germline V gene. This CDR3 has 15 residues. V gave up 4 bases and J gave up 6 bases, with 17 bases separating them. CDR3 in amino acids: CASSPRDWSFNEQFF. The CDR3 nucleotides are TGTGCCAGCAGCCCTCGGGACTGGTCTTTCAATGAGCAGTTCTTC.

The rearrangement joins TRBV4-1 to TRBJ1-2; D uncertain. V was shortened by 4 bases and J by 4 bases, with 10 bases between the two germline ends. CDR1 is MGHRA, CDR2 YSYEKL, per germline. The CDR3 runs 13 residues. In nucleotides, the CDR3 is TGCGCCAGCAGCCCCCCTTCGGGCTATGGCTACACCTTC. Amino acid sequence: CASSPPSGYGYTF.

The chain has TRBV6-5 and TRBJ2-5; maybe TRBD2 (5 bases). The CDR3 is 14 residues long. Trimming left V 6 bases short and J 5 bases short, with 16 bases between. CDR1 MNHEY and CDR2 SVGAGI come from the germline V gene. The DNA of the CDR3 is TGTGCCAGCAGAACAGAGGGCCTGTCCGAGACCCAGTACTTC. It translates to CASRTEGLSETQYF.

This clone was recorded only once. The rearrangement uses TRBV2 and TRBJ2-3; 7 nucleotides match TRBD2. V dropped 3 bases and J dropped 2; count of bases not matched to a gene: 5. Germline V gives CDR1 SNHLY, CDR2 FYNNEI. The CDR3 sequence is 15 residues long. The CDR3 region has the DNA TGTGCCAGCAGTGATCCTAGCGGATACACAGATACGCAGTATTTT. Amino acids: CASSDPSGYTDTQYF.

On this clone itself: Other DNA sequences in the same sample also yield this CDR3. This chain links TRBV7-3 with TRBJ2-3; 7 positions match TRBD1. Per germline, CDR1 SGHTA and CDR2 FQGTGA. V gave up 5 bases and J gave up 0 bases; unmatched junction bases: 2. This CDR3 comprises 14 residues. The CDR3 reads CASSPDRSTDTQYF. CDR3 sequence (DNA): TGTGCCAGCAGCCCGGACAGGAGCACAGATACGCAGTATTTT.

The chain is built from TRBV29-1 and TRBJ2-2, with TRBD1 matching 8 bases. CDR3 size: 13 residues. The ends lost 5 bases at V and 6 bases at J; junction bases unmatched: 5. CDR1 and CDR2 from the germline V gene are SQVTM and ANQGSEA. CDR3 region: CSVSRGLSGELFF. CDR3 bases: TGCAGCGTTAGCAGGGGGCTCTCCGGGGAGCTGTTTTTT.